Shown below are 2 T cell receptor beta chains from a single sample sequenced in a study of blood T cell repertoires in COVID-19. Assay: immunoSEQ multiplex PCR; the TCRdb copy retains only in-frame clones and omits some. The sample gives approximately 300,000 clones, roughly 90% of which show up once; around a sixth is in the top ten. Sequenced sample: PBMCs or T cells enriched from blood (not recorded which). These receptors came from a woman aged 25 to 39 who had recovered from COVID-19.

This chain connects TRBV2 to TRBJ2-5; the D gene is possibly TRBD2 (5 bases). Germline CDR1 is SNHLY and CDR2 is FYNNEI. CDR3 length: 18 residues. Deletions cut 0 bases from V and 2 bases from J, with 19 bases between. As DNA, the CDR3 is TGTGCCAGCAGTGAAGCGGTCCCCTACTTAGCGAAACAAGAGACCCAGTACTTC. It translates to CASSEAVPYLAKQETQYF.

CDR3: CASSLAGQGTSSYNEQFF. The CDR3 DNA is TGCGCCAGCAGCTTGGCTGGACAGGGCACTAGCTCCTACAATGAGCAGTTCTTC. The chain joins TRBV5-1 to TRBJ2-1; 8 bases match TRBD1. Germline V gene data show CDR1 as SGHRS and CDR2 as YFSETQ. Germline trimming cut 0 bases from V and 0 bases from J; bases unmatched to any gene: 8. The CDR3 runs to 18 residues.